Listed below are T cell receptor beta chains from one sample, sequenced in a study of graft-versus-host responses after intestinal transplantation. The table came from immunoSEQ multiplex PCR; TCRdb's copy has only in-frame clones and leaves some out. This sample yields 15,000 or so clones, of which approximately 82% are seen a single time; 5% to 6% belongs to the top ten. Sample: ileum tissue, taken 17 days after transplant. These receptors were taken from a human patient who received an intestinal transplant, so some T cells may come from the graft donor. The conserved cysteine and the conserved F or W are not part of the CDR3 here.

V	J	length	CDR3
TRBV28	TRBJ2-7	12	ASSFGGRAWEQY
TRBV18	TRBJ1-1	12	ASSDLPGDTEAF
TRBV6-1	TRBJ1-5	16	ASSEVGWRPYSNQPQH
TRBV27	TRBJ1-1	11	ASSHPWGTEAF
TRBV30	TRBJ2-7	10	AWTSGAYEQY
TRBV11-1	TRBJ2-1	15	ASSPSLGTGRYNEQF
TRBV28	TRBJ1-1	13	ASSATGGPNTEAF
TRBV7-9	TRBJ2-4	10	ASSLDKNIQY
TRBV18	TRBJ1-2	12	ASSSYGTGDGYT
TRBV27	TRBJ2-7	10	ASSLQGSEQY
TRBV7-2	TRBJ1-4	9	ASSFREKLF
TRBV30	TRBJ2-2	12	AWMGGTDTGELF
TRBV19	TRBJ2-1	12	ASSRSSSYNEQF
TRBV2	TRBJ1-2	11	ASGGAGSYGYT
TRBV7-8	TRBJ1-1	14	ASSRYLQESFREAF
TRBV9	TRBJ2-3	17	ASNSPGGQGDSSTDTQY
TRBV30	TRBJ2-7	11	AQQNAGGIEQY
TRBV11-2	TRBJ2-7	13	ASSLFTGQGGEQY
TRBV7-3	TRBJ2-1	13	ASSLMRLAGNEQF
TRBV20-1	TRBJ2-3	8	SGTFDTQY
TRBV27	TRBJ1-4	15	ASSLYNNRDANEKLF
TRBV7-2	TRBJ1-1	13	ASSLTISQGRAAF
TRBV2	TRBJ1-5	12	ASKGGRGNQPQH
TRBV30	TRBJ1-3	12	AWGAETQRNTIY
TRBV5-4	TRBJ1-2	13	ASSLGLGQGSGYT
TRBV28	TRBJ1-3	12	ASSPGGTGNTIY
TRBV9	TRBJ2-1	14	ASSVDSGVSYNEQF
TRBV4-1	TRBJ1-4	13	ASSQAGGPYEKLF
TRBV30	TRBJ1-3	11	AWRDKAGNTIY
TRBV4-1	TRBJ1-6	17	ASRVNSQGVLSYNSPLH
TRBV4-2	TRBJ2-7	12	ASSQGEYSYEQY
TRBV6-4	TRBJ2-5	15	ASSDATPRGPQETQY
TRBV5-6	TRBJ1-2	13	ASSLASGGDYGYT
TRBV7-8	TRBJ2-5	14	ASSSSNGGAKETQY
TRBV19	TRBJ2-1	11	ASSPGTGNEQF
TRBV30	TRBJ1-6	16	AWSSRQGVASYNSPLH
TRBV5-5	TRBJ2-7	11	ASSVEGGYEQY
TRBV29-1	TRBJ2-1	12	SVEGLAGTNRQF
TRBV30	TRBJ2-7	11	AWSVRGLYEQY
TRBV5-5	TRBJ2-4	14	ASSLASSLAKNIQY
TRBV19	TRBJ1-1	12	ASRLRAPNTEAF
TRBV28	TRBJ1-3	12	ASSLGGAGNTIY
TRBV4-2	TRBJ2-3	12	ASSQAVSTDTQY
TRBV27	TRBJ1-6	15	ASSLPAPGGSNSPLH
TRBV28	TRBJ2-3	16	ASRKTLTSPGSTDTQY
TRBV6-1	TRBJ2-7	13	ASSNRQGGSYEQY
TRBV27	TRBJ1-3	6	AGNTIY
TRBV6-6	TRBJ2-3	11	ASSYDRADTQY
TRBV28	TRBJ1-4	14	ASSLGTLATNEKLF
TRBV6-6	TRBJ1-3	14	ASSYSQAFSGNTIY
TRBV6-6	TRBJ1-1	11	AIQQLMNTEAF
TRBV4-1	TRBJ1-1	13	ASSQERDPNTEAF
TRBV28	TRBJ1-4	17	ASSRPLGTEIATNEKLF
TRBV19	TRBJ1-5	14	ASSTRSGGYNQPQH
TRBV28	TRBJ2-1	14	ASSFPPTGSYNEQF
TRBV28	TRBJ1-2	14	ASSLSGTGDGYGYT
TRBV6-5	TRBJ2-7	11	ASSYEAASEQY